This TCR beta chain was recorded in a study of cytomegalovirus exposure and HLA in healthy donors. Study findings and constraints: Most CMV-associated TCR beta chains were later found to appear HLA-restricted. According to an earlier analysis, most TCR beta V segments yielded productive rearrangements about 87% or about 30% of the time. Highly shared sequence variants in one cluster were likely a sequencing artifact. A reported reduction in N-insertions relative to the roughly 640-donor mean was seen in an Asian-associated ancestry cluster in a later analysis.

With V trimmed by 0 bases and J by 10 bases, 10 bases remained unmatched. The CDR3 sequence is 16 residues long. CDR1 is SEHNR, CDR2 FQNEAQ, per germline (reference sequence). Details on this clone: What it binds is unknown.

PCR employed 60 Vbeta and 13 Jbeta primers. This table comes from immunoSEQ multiplex PCR, and its TCRdb copy is limited to in-frame clones, with some not included. The table gives 40,000 to 60,000 clones; the top ten clones make up about 2.5% of it. V usage is TRBV7-9 and J usage is TRBJ2-1; TRBD2 matches 9 bases. The clonotype originates from a female donor in good health and CMV-seronegative. Sequenced: PBMCs. Here the CDR3 reads CASSLARAGGPGEQFF. The CDR3 bases are TGTGCCAGCAGCTTAGCGCGGGCGGGAGGGCCGGGGGAGCAGTTCTTC.